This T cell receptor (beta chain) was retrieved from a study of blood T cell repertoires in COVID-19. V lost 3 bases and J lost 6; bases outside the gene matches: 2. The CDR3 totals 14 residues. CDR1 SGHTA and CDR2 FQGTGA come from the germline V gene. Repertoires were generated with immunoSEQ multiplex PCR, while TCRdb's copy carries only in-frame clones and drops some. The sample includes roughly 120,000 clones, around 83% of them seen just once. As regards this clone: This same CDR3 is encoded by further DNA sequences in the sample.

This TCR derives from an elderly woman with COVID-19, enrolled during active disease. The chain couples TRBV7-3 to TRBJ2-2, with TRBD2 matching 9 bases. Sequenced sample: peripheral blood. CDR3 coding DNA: TGTGCCAGCAGCTTGTTAGCGGGAGCCGGGGAGCTGTTTTTT. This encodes CASSLLAGAGELFF.